The sequence of this T cell receptor beta chain was determined in a study of blood T cells in healthy people across ages. A J-beta primer mix and a sample-barcoded 5' primer were used in a second PCR of roughly 6 to 11 cycles. A single record per CDR3 protein comes from TCRdb applying MiXCR to the 5' RACE reads. The sample lists 790,000 or so distinct CDR3 sequences, more than 35% occurring once. The CDR3 covers 14 residues. Trimming cost V 0 bases and J 9 bases; bases outside gene matches: 4. CDR1 is LGHNA and CDR2 is YNFKEQ in the germline V gene. The material sequenced was blood. The chain links TRBV4-2 to TRBJ2-4; 8 bases match TRBD2. The source of this sequence is an elderly man in good health. The CDR3 loop reads CASSQDPGGGIQYF. The CDR3 DNA sequence: TGTGCCAGCAGCCAAGATCCCGGGGGGGGCATTCAGTACTTC.